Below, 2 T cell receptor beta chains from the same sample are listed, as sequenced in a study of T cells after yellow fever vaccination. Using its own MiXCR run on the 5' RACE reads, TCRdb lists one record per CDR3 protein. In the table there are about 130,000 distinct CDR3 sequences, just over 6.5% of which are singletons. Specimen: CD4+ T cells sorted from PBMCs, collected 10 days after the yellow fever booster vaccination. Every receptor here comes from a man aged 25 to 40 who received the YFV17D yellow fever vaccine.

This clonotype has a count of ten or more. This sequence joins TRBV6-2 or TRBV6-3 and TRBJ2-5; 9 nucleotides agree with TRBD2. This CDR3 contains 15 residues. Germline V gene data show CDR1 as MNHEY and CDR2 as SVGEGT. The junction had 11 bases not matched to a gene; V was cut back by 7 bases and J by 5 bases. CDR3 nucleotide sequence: TGTGCCAGCACCTCCACGGGACTAGCTGGGGAGACCCAGTACTTC. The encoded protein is CASTSTGLAGETQYF.

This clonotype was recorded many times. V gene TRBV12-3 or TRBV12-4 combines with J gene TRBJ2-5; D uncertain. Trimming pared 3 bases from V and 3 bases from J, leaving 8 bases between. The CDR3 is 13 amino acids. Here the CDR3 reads CASSFLGEETQYF. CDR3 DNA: TGTGCCAGCAGTTTTCTTGGAGAAGAGACCCAGTACTTC.